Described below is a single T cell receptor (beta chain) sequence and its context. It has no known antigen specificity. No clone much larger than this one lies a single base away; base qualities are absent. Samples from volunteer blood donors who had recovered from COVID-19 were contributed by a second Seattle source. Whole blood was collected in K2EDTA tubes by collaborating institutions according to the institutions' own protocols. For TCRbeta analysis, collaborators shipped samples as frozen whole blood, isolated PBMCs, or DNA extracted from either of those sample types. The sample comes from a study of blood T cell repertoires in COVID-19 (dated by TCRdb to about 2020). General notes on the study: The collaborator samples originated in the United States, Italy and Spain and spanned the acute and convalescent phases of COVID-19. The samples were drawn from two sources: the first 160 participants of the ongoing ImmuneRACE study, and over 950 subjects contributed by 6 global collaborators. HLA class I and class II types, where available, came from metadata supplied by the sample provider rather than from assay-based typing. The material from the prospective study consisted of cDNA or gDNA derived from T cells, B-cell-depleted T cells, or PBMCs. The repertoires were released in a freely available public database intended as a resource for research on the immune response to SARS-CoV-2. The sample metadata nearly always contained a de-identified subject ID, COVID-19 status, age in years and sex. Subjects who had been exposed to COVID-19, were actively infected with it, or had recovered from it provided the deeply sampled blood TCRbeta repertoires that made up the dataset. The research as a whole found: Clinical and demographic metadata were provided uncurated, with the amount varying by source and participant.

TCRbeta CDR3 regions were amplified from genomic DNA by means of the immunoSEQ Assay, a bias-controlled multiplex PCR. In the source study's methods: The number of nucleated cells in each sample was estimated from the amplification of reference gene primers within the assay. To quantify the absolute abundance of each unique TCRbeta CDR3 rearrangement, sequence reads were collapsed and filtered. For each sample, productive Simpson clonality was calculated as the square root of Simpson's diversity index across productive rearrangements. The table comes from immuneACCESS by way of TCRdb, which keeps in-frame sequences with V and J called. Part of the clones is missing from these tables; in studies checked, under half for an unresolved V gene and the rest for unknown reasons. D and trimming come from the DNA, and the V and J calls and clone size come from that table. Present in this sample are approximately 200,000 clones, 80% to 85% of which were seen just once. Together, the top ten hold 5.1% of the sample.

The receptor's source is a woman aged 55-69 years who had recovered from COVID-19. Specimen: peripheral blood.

This receptor carries the CDR3 CASSPSGAGSYEQYF. The nucleotides read TGTGCCAGCAGCCCTAGCGGGGCTGGCTCCTACGAGCAGTACTTC. The chain uses TRBV7-9 and TRBJ2-7; TRBD2 matches 9 bases in the middle. Germline trimming amounts to 5 bases on V and 0 bases on J, with 5 as the count of junction bases outside the gene matches. The CDR3 spans 15 residues, from the cysteine through the phenylalanine. Here the CDR3 DNA is all that survives: 45 bases in frame from base 1. CDR1 and CDR2 were assigned from the germline V gene (reference sequence) as SEHNR and FQNEAQ.